This entry lists 18 T cell receptor beta chains sequenced from one sample in a study of shared clonotypes between healthy human individuals. Clones were read by immunoSEQ multiplex PCR, and TCRdb kept only the in-frame ones, dropping some. In the table there are approximately 2.5 million clones, 85% to 95% of which are singletons. The sequencing sample was made of naive CD4+ T cells sorted from blood. Sample subset: CD45RA+ positively selected. The receptors shown here come from a man aged 18 to 30 in good health.

Remarks on this clone: At one boundary the junction diverges from the germline segment, which might be a read error. The chain recombines TRBV7-7 with TRBJ2-7, with 11 positions matching TRBD1. Germline V gene lookup returns CDR1 SSHAT and CDR2 FNYEAQ (reference sequence). CDR3 length: 16 residues. Here the CDR3 reads CASSPGPGQGAYEQYF. The CDR3 nucleotides read TGTGCTAGCAGCCCTGGGCCGGGACAGGGGGCCTACGAGCAGTACTTC.

This clone was counted only a few times. The rearrangement links TRBV30 to TRBJ1-6; D remains ambiguous. Between the trimmed V and J ends, which lost 1 base and 16 bases, there was a span of 8 bases. This CDR3 is 10 amino acids long. Germline CDR1 and CDR2: GTSNPN and SVGIG (reference sequence). The CDR3 loop is CAWSERKLHF. The CDR3 DNA sequence: TGTGCCTGGAGTGAACGGAAACTCCACTTT.

The genes are TRBV18 and TRBJ1-6; 8 bases agree with TRBD1. J lost 9 bases, V lost 0 bases, and 13 bases had no gene match. Germline CDR1 and CDR2: KGHSH and LQKENI. The CDR3 runs to 18 residues. CDR3 amino acids: CASSPPGPGTGLGSPLHF. In DNA form, the CDR3 reads TGTGCCAGCTCACCACCAGGCCCGGGGACAGGCCTAGGTTCACCCCTCCACTTT.

CDR3: CASTLMAGGPTGGELFF. CDR3 bases: TGTGCCAGCACCCTGATGGCGGGGGGCCCAACTGGCGGGGAGCTGTTTTTT. V gene TRBV2 combines with J gene TRBJ2-2; 8 nucleotides align to TRBD2. CDR1 is SNHLY and CDR2 is FYNNEI in the germline V gene. The CDR3 totals 17 residues. With 7 bases clipped from V and 7 bases from J, the junction kept 17 bases outside the gene matches.

The V and J genes are TRBV10-2 and TRBJ2-7; D not certain. CDR3 length: 14 residues. Germline V CDR1 and CDR2: WSHSY, SAAADI. The V gene lost 3 bases and the J gene lost 1 base, with 10 bases spanning the gap. Here the CDR3 DNA reads TGCGCCAGCAGTGACGGGTTGTGGTCCTACGAGCAGTACTTC. Translation gives CASSDGLWSYEQYF.

The chain carries TRBV9 and TRBJ2-7, with 8 bases fitting TRBD1. With V trimmed by 0 bases and J by 2 bases, 4 bases remained unmatched. Germline-derived CDR1 and CDR2 are SGDLS and YYNGEE. The CDR3 runs to 15 residues. The DNA for the CDR3 is TGTGCCAGCAGCGTAGACAGGGGGGCCCCCTACGAGCAGTACTTC. It yields the protein CASSVDRGAPYEQYF.

The V and J genes are TRBV10-3 and TRBJ2-5, with TRBD1 matching over 9 bases. Trimming cost V 4 bases and J 3 bases; bases outside gene matches: 6. Germline CDR1 is ENHRY and CDR2 is SYGVKD. This CDR3 comprises 15 residues. The CDR3 DNA sequence: TGTGCCATCAGTGCCCTGGGACAGGGAGAAGAGACCCAGTACTTC. Residues: CAISALGQGEETQYF.

V is TRBV9 and J is TRBJ1-6; 7 nucleotides match TRBD1. With V trimmed by 5 bases and J by 5 bases, 7 bases remained unmatched. The length of the CDR3 is 15 residues. CDR1 is SGDLS and CDR2 is YYNGEE in the germline V gene. The CDR3, as DNA: TGTGCCAGCAGGGCCGTTGGGACAGATAATTCACCCCTCCACTTT. This codes for CASRAVGTDNSPLHF.

J is TRBJ1-5 and V is TRBV5-1, with a tentative D call TRBD1 (5 bases). V lost 7 bases and J 5 bases, leaving 13 bases between the germline ends. Per germline, CDR1 SGHRS and CDR2 YFSETQ. The CDR3 loop spans 13 amino acids. In nucleotides, the CDR3 is TGCGCCAGCCCACAGGTTAAGGATCAGCCCCAGCATTTT. Protein product: CASPQVKDQPQHF.

The chain joins TRBV4-1 to TRBJ1-4; D not certain. Trimming cost V 4 bases and J 6 bases, with 15 bases left between them. The CDR3 has 15 residues. CDR1 and CDR2 from the germline V gene are MGHRA and YSYEKL. As DNA, the CDR3 is TGCGCCAGCAGCCGGTCTGTGAACACGGATGAAAAACTGTTTTTT. Protein sequence: CASSRSVNTDEKLFF.

This clone came up a few times. The genes are TRBV2 and TRBJ1-6; 9 bases align to TRBD1. Germline trimming cut 6 bases from V and 12 bases from J; bases unmatched to any gene: 12. The CDR3 length is 15 residues. CDR1 is SNHLY and CDR2 is FYNNEI in the germline V gene. The CDR3 region is CASSAEGTGIGPLHF. The CDR3 DNA is TGTGCCAGCAGCGCAGAGGGGACAGGGATTGGACCCCTCCACTTT.

The V and J genes are TRBV6-6 and TRBJ2-7; perhaps TRBD1 as D (6 bases). This CDR3 region has 15 residues. Deletions cut 6 bases from V and 0 bases from J, with 15 bases between. Germline V lookup: CDR1 MNHNY, CDR2 SVGAGI (reference sequence). CDR3 amino acids: CASSRTDLSSYEQYF. In nucleotides, the CDR3 is TGTGCCAGCAGCAGGACAGACCTGAGCTCCTACGAGCAGTACTTC.

This clone showed up just once. V gene TRBV7-9 combines with J gene TRBJ1-2; D is unclear. Germline V gene lookup returns CDR1 SEHNR and CDR2 FQNEAQ (reference sequence). Trimming removed 2 bases at V and 0 bases at J, with 13 bases between. The CDR3 runs 16 residues. CDR3 region: CASSLYGVRTNYGYTF. CDR3 coding DNA: TGTGCCAGCAGCTTATATGGGGTACGGACTAACTATGGCTACACCTTC.

The rearrangement joins TRBV28 to TRBJ1-3, with D hard to call. The CDR3 length is 16 residues. CDR1 and CDR2 from the germline V gene are MDHEN and SYDVKM. The germline V and J ends were trimmed by 5 bases and 6 bases, with 20 bases remaining between them. The CDR3 spells CASSLFALMGENTIYF. DNA for the CDR3: TGTGCCAGCAGTCTATTCGCGTTAATGGGTGAAAACACCATATATTTT.

V gene TRBV5-5 combines with J gene TRBJ1-5; D gene unclear. The ends were cut back, 0 bases at V and 2 bases at J, with 9 bases in the middle. Germline V lookup: CDR1 SGHKS, CDR2 YYEKEE (reference sequence). The CDR3 spans 15 residues. This chain's CDR3 is CASSLAPLRNQPQHF. The DNA for the CDR3 is TGTGCCAGCAGCTTGGCCCCTCTCCGCAATCAGCCCCAGCATTTT.

This clone was detected only once. The V and J genes are TRBV27 and TRBJ2-3, with D possibly being TRBD1 (6 bases). This CDR3 spans 12 amino acids. V lost 9 bases and J lost 0, with 7 bases in between. Germline V gene sequence: CDR1 MNHEY, CDR2 SMNVEV (reference sequence). The CDR3 DNA follows: TGTGCCAGTGGACAGAGCACAGATACGCAGTATTTT. Its protein product is CASGQSTDTQYF.

V and J are TRBV19 and TRBJ2-5; 8 bases map to TRBD2. Germline V gene data show CDR1 as LNHDA and CDR2 as SQIVND (reference sequence). V gave up 4 bases and J gave up 4 bases; unmatched junction bases: 11. CDR3 length equals 16 residues. CDR3 in DNA: TGTGCCAGTAGTAGTAGCCCGCGGGGGGCCCCAGAGACCCAGTACTTC. It yields the protein CASSSSPRGAPETQYF.

This rearrangement joins TRBV27 to TRBJ1-2; TRBD1 agrees at 7 bases. This CDR3 comprises 14 residues. Looked up from germline, CDR1 is MNHEY and CDR2 is SMNVEV (reference sequence). After removal of 5 bases from V and 3 bases from J, the junction contained 6 bases not matched to a gene. CDR3 residues: CASSRQGRDYGYTF. The CDR3 DNA reads TGTGCCAGCAGTCGACAGGGAAGGGACTATGGCTACACCTTC.